A single sample is the source of the 10 T cell receptor beta chains below, sequenced in a study of CD8 T cells in ankylosing spondylitis. TCRdb reprocessed the 5' RACE reads with MiXCR, giving one entry per CDR3 protein. This repertoire shows about 340,000 distinct CDR3 sequences, under 15% found once; its top ten account for 0.9% to 1.2%. The specimen sequenced was blood, either unsorted or a sorted T cell fraction (not recorded which). The receptor set was obtained from a male donor with ankylosing spondylitis or in good health (not recorded which).

This chain connects TRBV3-1 to TRBJ2-1, with 12 bases aligning to TRBD2. Germline lookup yields CDR1 LGHDT and CDR2 YNNKEL (reference sequence). The CDR3 sequence is 15 residues long. V lost 8 bases, J lost 2 bases, and 4 bases stayed unmatched. The CDR3 sequence: CASRPSGRAYNEQFF. The CDR3, as DNA: TGTGCCAGCCGCCCTAGCGGGAGGGCCTACAATGAGCAGTTCTTC.

This clonotype was counted only a few times. This rearrangement joins TRBV5-1 to TRBJ2-7, with 8 bases identical to TRBD1. The CDR3 is made up of 12 amino acids. The J segment lost 4 bases and the V segment lost 5 bases, leaving 2 bases of the junction unmatched. CDR1 and CDR2 (germline): SGHRS, YFSETQ. The CDR3 here is CASRTGAYEQYF. The CDR3, as DNA: TGCGCCAGCAGGACAGGGGCATACGAGCAGTACTTC.

This chain connects TRBV15 to TRBJ1-2; 7 nucleotides match TRBD1. Germline V gives CDR1 LNHNV, CDR2 YYDKDF (reference sequence). This CDR3 has 15 amino acids. V shed 4 bases and J 4 bases; nucleotides not matched to a gene: 9. CDR3 in DNA: TGTGCCACCAGCACCTGGGGAGGGGGCGGCTATGGCTACACCTTC. Amino acid sequence: CATSTWGGGGYGYTF.

For the CDR3, the DNA is TGCGCCAGCAGCTTGGATATGGACACTGAAGCTTTCTTT. Its protein product is CASSLDMDTEAFF. The chain employs TRBV5-1 and TRBJ1-1; D not resolved. V gave up 0 bases and J gave up 3 bases, with 6 bases separating them. CDR1 is SGHRS, CDR2 YFSETQ, per germline. CDR3 length: 13 residues.

This clonotype was observed a handful of times. This sequence joins TRBV7-8 and TRBJ1-5; D ambiguous. Germline CDR1 and CDR2: SGHVS and FQNEAQ. Deletions cut 5 bases from V and 7 bases from J, with 9 bases between. The CDR3 has 12 residues. CDR3 residues: CASSVIGQPQHF. For the CDR3, the DNA is TGTGCCAGCAGCGTAATCGGACAGCCCCAGCATTTT.

V and J are TRBV20-1 and TRBJ1-1; unclear D gene. V lost 4 bases and J lost 2, with 11 bases in between. CDR3 length equals 13 residues. The germline V gene encodes CDR1 DFQATT and CDR2 SNEGSKA (reference sequence). CDR3 residues: CSAISGKNTEAFF. The CDR3 region has the DNA TGCAGTGCTATCTCCGGGAAAAACACTGAAGCTTTCTTT.

This clonotype was observed a few times. The J gene is TRBJ1-1, the V gene TRBV12-3 or TRBV12-4, with D perhaps matching TRBD1 (6 bases). The CDR3 extends over 14 amino acids. V dropped 2 bases and J dropped 3 bases, with 10 bases sitting between them. The CDR3 loop reads CASSLNEGDTEAFF. The CDR3 nucleotides read TGTGCCAGCAGTTTAAATGAGGGGGACACTGAAGCTTTCTTT.

V and J are TRBV24-1 and TRBJ2-7; 8 bases are a match to TRBD1. The CDR3 extends over 15 amino acids. With V trimmed by 0 bases and J by 5 bases, 5 bases remained unmatched. The V gene's germline CDR1 is KGHDR and CDR2 SFDVKD. The CDR3 here is CATSDLEDRANEQYF. CDR3 DNA sequence: TGTGCCACCAGTGATTTGGAGGACAGGGCAAACGAGCAGTACTTC.

This clonotype was counted a few times. The V call is TRBV29-1, the J call TRBJ2-3; D unclear. This CDR3 region has 15 residues. The germline V and J ends were trimmed by 0 bases and 2 bases, with 12 bases remaining between them. The V gene's germline CDR1 is SQVTM and CDR2 ANQGSEA. This CDR3 reads CSVEDQGGNTDTQYF. DNA of the CDR3: TGCAGCGTTGAAGATCAAGGCGGCAACACAGATACGCAGTATTTT.

Remarks on this clonotype: Relative to the germline gene, one junction end is altered; a read error may explain this. The chain employs TRBV20-1 and TRBJ2-3; 12 nucleotides line up with TRBD2. The germline CDR1 and CDR2 sequences are DFQATT and SNEGSKA (reference sequence). The CDR3 contains 17 residues. This CDR3 reads CCARDRLAGAMGNTQYF. CDR3 nucleotide sequence: TGCTGTGCTAGAGATCGACTAGCGGGGGCTATGGGGAATACGCAGTATTTT.